The sequence of this TCR beta chain was determined in a study of T cells after posttransplantation cyclophosphamide. Overall study results and limits: After PTCy, TRB diversity resembled that of CNI/methotrexate controls. Tissue-infiltrating T cells from skin or gut overlapped little with blood T cells.

This clone showed up just a few times. Its antigen is currently unknown. On the day of bone marrow donation, the related graft donor provided peripheral blood. Produced via immunoSEQ multiplex PCR; TCRdb's table is partial and in-frame only. The data contain 7,500 to 9,500 clones, nearly 90% of them seen just once; the ten biggest clones take up less than 2%. This CDR3 contains 10 residues. Germline values: CDR1 SEHNR, CDR2 FQNEAQ (reference sequence). The V and J ends lost 8 bases and 5 bases respectively, with 5 bases between them. This TCR was sampled from a woman aged 55-70 years in good health, CMV-negative, and a related stem cell transplant donor. This chain links TRBV7-9 with TRBJ2-3; no clear D. Material for sequencing was memory CD4+ T cells sorted from PBMCs. Written as DNA, the CDR3 is TGTGCCAGCGAGCAAGATACGCAGTATTTT. Translated, it gives CASEQDTQYF.